This T cell receptor beta chain was obtained from a study of blood T cell repertoires in COVID-19. Across the study: T cells, B-cell-depleted T cells, or PBMCs provided the cDNA or gDNA that served as material.

The CDR3 sequence is 8 residues long. V was pared by 6 bases and J by 7 bases, with 3 bases between. Germline CDR1 and CDR2: DFQATT and SNEGSKA (reference sequence). Original analysis: Estimation of nucleated cell counts was performed using reference gene primer amplification. Assay used: immunoSEQ multiplex PCR; TCRdb lists only in-frame clones, some missing. V, J and clone size reflect that table, while D and trimming were determined from the DNA. The repertoire holds fewer than 50,000 clones, 70% to 85% seen once, with around 29% in the top ten. V is TRBV20-1 and J is TRBJ1-2; D uncertain. The receptor was isolated from a woman older than 75 with acute or convalescent COVID-19. The specimen sequenced was peripheral blood. The DNA for the CDR3 is TGCAGTGCCGGTGGCTACACCTTC. This gives the protein CSAGGYTF.